This T cell receptor beta chain was captured by sequencing in a study of regulatory T cells in long-lasting Graves disease. Whole-study context: For under 3 months, newly diagnosed Graves' patients had been taking antithyroid drugs. Study results and limitations: Limited samples may have lowered accuracy.

There are a few counts of this clonotype. The target antigen is unknown. Looked up from germline, CDR1 is SGHRS and CDR2 is YFSETQ. The J segment lost 4 bases and the V segment lost 6 bases, leaving 6 bases of the junction unmatched. This CDR3 comprises 14 residues. According to the study, TCR beta libraries were built with iRepertoire HTBI primers and CDR3-region Arm-PCR. MiXCR, run by TCRdb on the multiplex PCR reads, gives a single entry per CDR3 protein. Among 360,000 or so distinct CDR3 sequences listed, over 15% were seen once. As for time point: newly diagnosed GD, antithyroid drugs for less than 3 months. After RNA was extracted from PBMCs, the TCR library was made from it. These records were also assigned to another study, of T cells in Graves' hyperthyroidism and ophthalmopathy. That paper states: The HTBI primer set served for first-round RT-PCR of the TCR CDR3. Blood samples included most of the expanded thyroid clonotypes exceeding 0.001.

This specimen consisted of peripheral blood mononuclear cells (PBMCs), obtained at new diagnosis, from a patient treated with antithyroid drugs. The source of this sequence is a man between 40 and 49 years old with Graves disease. The gene calls are TRBV5-1 and TRBJ2-5; 10 bases line up with TRBD2. The DNA for the CDR3 is TGCGCCAGCAAAAGCGGGGGGGCGCGAGAGACCCAGTACTTC. Encoded protein: CASKSGGARETQYF.